This T cell receptor (beta chain) was identified during a study of tumor-infiltrating lymphocytes in primary liver carcinoma. About the research overall: All patients, whether men or women, fell within 30 to 69 years of age. With diameters of roughly 4.2 to 10 cm, tumors were stage T1-T3 N0M0. Findings of the study overall: Significantly greater top-250-clone fractions characterized tumors relative to blood (p = 0.039).

Priming with a constant-region primer yielded TCR beta cDNA from approximately 500 ng total RNA. What produced the TCR beta libraries was three nested multiplex PCR rounds using slightly modified ARM-PCR. A C-beta reverse primer was combined with TRBV1-TRBV30 forward primers in the first two PCR rounds, and each round had 10 cycles. Each CDR3 protein is one row after TCRdb ran MiXCR on the multiplex PCR reads. Of about 180,000 distinct CDR3 sequences in the sample, 60% are singletons; the top ten hold 72%. This clonotype was detected many times. Its antigen is undetermined. The CDR3 consists of 13 residues. V shed 3 bases and J shed 4 bases, with 9 bases lying between them. The researchers obtained blood RNA from unsorted whole blood and also extracted germline DNA.

The receptor was isolated from a man aged 40-55 years with primary liver carcinoma and hepatitis B virus infection. V is TRBV12-3 or TRBV12-4 and J is TRBJ1-1; D is unclear. The source material was peripheral blood. CDR3: CASSLRGLTEAFF. CDR3 DNA: TGTGCCAGCAGTTTGCGTGGACTCACTGAAGCTTTCTTT.